This T cell receptor beta chain was sequenced during a study of blood T cell repertoires in COVID-19. Methods used by the authors: Reference gene primer amplification gave estimated nucleated cell counts. Libraries were prepared by immunoSEQ multiplex PCR; TCRdb keeps only in-frame clonotypes and omits some of them. V and J calls and clone size are as listed in that table; D and trimming were resolved from the DNA. This table holds a few hundred thousand clones, roughly 90% found once. Enrolled during active infection, Seattle patients were then followed longitudinally. The receptor's source is a woman aged 25-40 years with COVID-19, enrolled during active disease. Material for sequencing was peripheral blood.

The CDR3 protein is CASSPYQTVANYGYTF. The CDR3 nucleotides are TGTGCCAGCAGCCCGTACCAGACAGTGGCAAACTATGGCTACACCTTC. This chain connects TRBV7-6 to TRBJ1-2, with D perhaps TRBD1 (5 bases). Germline V gene lookup returns CDR1 SGHVS and CDR2 FNYEAQ. Between the trimmed V and J ends, which lost 5 bases and 2 bases, there was a span of 18 bases. This CDR3 is 16 amino acids long.